Following are 9 T cell receptor beta chains from one sample sequenced in a study of T cell repertoires in cytomegalovirus infection. Their specific antigens are unknown. Using its own MiXCR run on the reads, TCRdb lists one record per CDR3 protein. The repertoire holds approximately 120,000 distinct CDR3 sequences, with 32% as singletons. The material was CD8+ T cells from cultured PBMCs, obtained from culture after CMV antigen stimulation. These receptor sequences come from a human donor in good health (CMV status not recorded). Some clones in this sample may be carry-over from other donors' samples.

This clonotype was seen only a few times. The chain joins TRBV6-2 or TRBV6-3 to TRBJ2-1; 8 positions match TRBD2. CDR3 size: 15 residues. With 5 bases clipped from V and 0 bases from J, the junction kept 3 bases outside the gene matches. Germline-derived CDR1 and CDR2 are MNHEY and SVGEGT. CDR3 coding DNA: TGTGCCAGCAGTCAGCGGGAGAGCTCCTACAATGAGCAGTTCTTC. The encoded protein is CASSQRESSYNEQFF.

The chain recombines TRBV27 with TRBJ2-3, with TRBD2 identical over 7 bases. J lost 2 bases, V lost 10 bases, and 15 bases had no gene match. The V gene's germline CDR1 is MNHEY and CDR2 SMNVEV (reference sequence). This CDR3 spans 16 amino acids. The CDR3 reads CATAGESTTYTDTQYF. The DNA of the CDR3 is TGTGCCACCGCGGGGGAGTCCACCACATACACAGATACGCAGTATTTT.

The rearrangement links TRBV4-3 to TRBJ1-3; D uncertain. V dropped 2 bases and J dropped 4 bases, with 15 bases sitting between them. Per germline, CDR1 LGHNA and CDR2 YSLEER. The CDR3 runs 16 residues. As DNA, the CDR3 is TGCGCCAGCAGCCAACCTACCTACGTTAGGGGAAACACCATATATTTT. Residues: CASSQPTYVRGNTIYF.

The table lists this clonotype with a few counts. The chain has TRBV19 and TRBJ2-1; D gene ambiguous. This CDR3 spans 15 amino acids. Per germline, CDR1 LNHDA and CDR2 SQIVND (reference sequence). V was trimmed by 1 base and J by 2 bases, leaving 9 bases between them. CDR3 DNA: TGTGCCAGTAGTATAGGGATCGACACCTACAATGAGCAGTTCTTC. Its translation is CASSIGIDTYNEQFF.

This chain joins TRBV5-1 and TRBJ1-6; no clear D gene. This CDR3 region has 14 residues. V lost 4 bases and J lost 7, with 12 bases in between. The germline V gene has CDR1 SGHRS and CDR2 YFSETQ. The CDR3 coding sequence is TGCGCCAGCAGCCCTGGGGTAGGAAATTCACCCCTCCACTTT. Translating it yields CASSPGVGNSPLHF.

This clonotype was detected ten times or more. This chain joins TRBV11-2 and TRBJ1-1; D gene unclear. Germline V gives CDR1 SGHAT, CDR2 FQNNGV. Trimming pared 1 base from V and 6 bases from J, leaving 6 bases between. The CDR3 extends over 12 amino acids. Here the CDR3 reads CASSLVGAEAFF. The CDR3, as DNA: TGTGCCAGCAGCTTAGTGGGCGCTGAAGCTTTCTTT.

J is TRBJ2-3 and V is TRBV4-1; D not resolved. Germline lookup yields CDR1 MGHRA and CDR2 YSYEKL. Trimming removed 3 bases from V and 2 bases from J, with 6 bases in between. There are 13 residues in the CDR3. The CDR3, as DNA: TGCGCCAGCAGCCACCTGTACACAGATACGCAGTATTTT. Its translation is CASSHLYTDTQYF.

A few counts support this clonotype. This rearrangement joins TRBV11-2 to TRBJ2-5, with D perhaps matching TRBD2 (5 bases). The CDR3 length is 17 residues. Germline CDR1 reads SGHAT; CDR2 reads FQNNGV. V gave up 5 bases and J gave up 1 base, with 20 bases separating them. CDR3 nucleotide sequence: TGTGCCAGCAGCCTAGTGTGGAGCGGAGGCCCCCAAGAGACCCAGTACTTC. Translation: CASSLVWSGGPQETQYF.

The chain is built from TRBV2 and TRBJ1-2; D unresolved. The V gene lost 0 bases and the J gene lost 0 bases, with 8 bases spanning the gap. This CDR3 spans 15 amino acids. Germline V gene sequence: CDR1 SNHLY, CDR2 FYNNEI. This CDR3 is CASSEAPQSNYGYTF. The CDR3 region has the DNA TGTGCCAGCAGTGAAGCCCCACAGTCTAACTATGGCTACACCTTC.